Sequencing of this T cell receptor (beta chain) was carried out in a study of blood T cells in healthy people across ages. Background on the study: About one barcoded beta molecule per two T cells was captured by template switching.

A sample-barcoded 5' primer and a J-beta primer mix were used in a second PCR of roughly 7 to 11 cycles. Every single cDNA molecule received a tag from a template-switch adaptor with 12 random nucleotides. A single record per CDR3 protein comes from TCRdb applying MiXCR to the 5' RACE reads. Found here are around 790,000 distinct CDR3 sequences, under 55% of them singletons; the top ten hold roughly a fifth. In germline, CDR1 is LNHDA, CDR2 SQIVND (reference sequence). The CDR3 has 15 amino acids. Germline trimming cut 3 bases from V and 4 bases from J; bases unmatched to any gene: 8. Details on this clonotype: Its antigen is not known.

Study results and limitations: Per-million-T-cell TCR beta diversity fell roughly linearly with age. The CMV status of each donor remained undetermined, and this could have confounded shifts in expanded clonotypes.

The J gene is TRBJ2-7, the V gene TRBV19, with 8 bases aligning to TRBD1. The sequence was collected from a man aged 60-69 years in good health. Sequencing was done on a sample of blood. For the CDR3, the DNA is TGTGCCAGTAGTATGGCGCAGGGGGCGTCGTACGAGCAGTACTTC. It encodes CASSMAQGASYEQYF.